This T cell receptor beta chain comes out of a study of OX40 agonist ivuxolimab in advanced cancers. With respect to the entire study: Ivuxolimab, which targeted the costimulatory receptor OX40 (CD134), was an agonistic, fully human IgG2 monoclonal antibody. Intravenous ivuxolimab was administered to patients every 2 weeks at six dose levels: 0.01, 0.1, 0.3, 1.5, 3 and 10 mg/kg. Partial responses occurred in three dose-escalation patients, of whom one had hepatocellular carcinoma and two had cutaneous melanoma. Patients were allowed to have had prior anti-PD-1, anti-PD-L1 or anti-CTLA-4 therapy, and around 40% of the dose-escalation patients had previously received checkpoint inhibitors. The purpose of peripheral TCRbeta sequencing was to test whether ivuxolimab changed TCR sequence diversity and led to clonal T-cell expansion. Among the approximately 50 dose-escalation patients, about 20 had hepatocellular carcinoma, approximately 15 melanoma, 9 renal cell carcinoma and 9 head and neck cancer. In the dose-escalation cohort, roughly four fifths of patients were male, and the mean age was approximately 60 years, with a range of about 23 to 85. The monotherapy dose-escalation portion (N of about 50 patients) of the phase I ivuxolimab trial is reported in the paper.

Results the study describes overall, beyond this receptor: The antigen specificity of the peripheral T cells that underwent clonal expansion was not determined. After ivuxolimab, CD8+ T cells had more expanded clones than CD4+ T cells on average. Low levels of normalized T-cell clonal expansion were also seen in some patients who did not respond. Partial responders in the 0.1-3.0 mg/kg groups had among the lowest normalized peripheral clonal expansion, especially among CD8+ T cells. At doses of 0.1 to 3.0 mg/kg, clonal expansion of both CD4+ and CD8+ blood T cells was observed from baseline to week 6.

Patients with a history of autoimmune disease or receiving systemic immunosuppression were excluded from the trial. Peripheral blood for TCR sequencing was collected from all dose cohorts at baseline, on cycle 4 day 1, and on cycle 7 day 1. The samples were taken from a phase I, first-in-human, multicenter, open-label dose-escalation trial of ivuxolimab. Adults with locally advanced or metastatic head and neck squamous cell, hepatocellular, melanoma or renal cell carcinoma were enrolled in the trial. CD4+ and CD8+ T cells were sorted separately from peripheral blood before TCR sequencing. With respect to this clone: Its antigen is still unknown. No much larger clone exists at a distance of one base, and base qualities are not known.

Genomic DNA was extracted from sorted cells for sequencing of the TCRbeta CDR3 region. TCRbeta CDR3 regions were sequenced using the immunoSEQ Assay. TCRdb holds this immuneACCESS table with in-frame rearrangements only. Some clones are missing; in checked studies, unresolved V genes explain under half, and the rest has no known cause. The sample includes tens of thousands of clones, with approximately 91% observed a single time. 3% to 4% of the sample comes from the top ten. V and J lose 4 bases and 5 bases, and a span of 11 bases separates them. Counted from cysteine to phenylalanine, this CDR3 has 13 amino acids. The only DNA kept is the CDR3, 39 bases in frame from the first base. The CDR1 and CDR2 encoded by the germline V gene are MGHRA and YSYEKL.

The receptor's source is an adult with an advanced solid tumor such as melanoma, head and neck, liver or kidney cancer. The specimen comprised CD4+ or CD8+ T cells sorted from blood, sampled in a trial of the OX40 agonist ivuxolimab. The sequence is built from TRBV4-1 and TRBJ1-1; a tentative D call is TRBD1 (5 bases match). The CDR3 sequence is CASSPPSGTEAFF. The DNA sequence reads TGCGCCAGCAGCCCCCCGTCAGGGACTGAAGCTTTCTTT.